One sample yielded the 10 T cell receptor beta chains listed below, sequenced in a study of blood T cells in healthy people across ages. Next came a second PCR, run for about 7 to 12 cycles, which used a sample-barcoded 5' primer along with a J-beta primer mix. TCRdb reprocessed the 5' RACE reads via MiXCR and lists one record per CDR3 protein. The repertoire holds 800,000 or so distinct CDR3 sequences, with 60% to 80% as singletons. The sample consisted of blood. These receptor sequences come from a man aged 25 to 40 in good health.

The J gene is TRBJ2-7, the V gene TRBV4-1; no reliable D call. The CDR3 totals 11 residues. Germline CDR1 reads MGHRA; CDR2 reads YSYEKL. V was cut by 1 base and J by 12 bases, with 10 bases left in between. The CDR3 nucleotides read TGCGCCAGCAGCCAAGGGCTGGACCGGTACTTC. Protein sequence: CASSQGLDRYF.

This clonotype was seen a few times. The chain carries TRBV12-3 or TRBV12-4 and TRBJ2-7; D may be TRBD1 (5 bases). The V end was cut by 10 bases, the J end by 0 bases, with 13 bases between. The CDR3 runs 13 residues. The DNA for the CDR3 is TGTGCCACCAGGCAGGGCATCTCCTACGAGCAGTACTTC. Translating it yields CATRQGISYEQYF.

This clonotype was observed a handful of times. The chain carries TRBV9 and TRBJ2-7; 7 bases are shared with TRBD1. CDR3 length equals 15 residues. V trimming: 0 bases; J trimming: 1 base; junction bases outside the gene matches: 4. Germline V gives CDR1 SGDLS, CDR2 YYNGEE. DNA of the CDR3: TGTGCCAGCAGCGTAGACGGGACAGCGTCCTACGAGCAGTACTTC. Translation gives CASSVDGTASYEQYF.

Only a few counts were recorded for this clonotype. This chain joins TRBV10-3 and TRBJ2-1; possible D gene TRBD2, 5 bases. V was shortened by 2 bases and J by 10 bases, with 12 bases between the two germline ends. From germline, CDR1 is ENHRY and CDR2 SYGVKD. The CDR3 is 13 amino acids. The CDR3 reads CAISEIGGGEQFF. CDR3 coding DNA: TGTGCCATCAGTGAGATTGGAGGCGGGGAGCAGTTCTTC.

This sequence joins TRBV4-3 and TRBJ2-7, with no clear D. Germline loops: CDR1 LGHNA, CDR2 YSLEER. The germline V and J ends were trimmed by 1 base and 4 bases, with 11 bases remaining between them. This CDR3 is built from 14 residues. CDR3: CASSQGRGGYEQYF. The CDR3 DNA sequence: TGCGCCAGCAGCCAAGGCCGCGGCGGTTACGAGCAGTACTTC.

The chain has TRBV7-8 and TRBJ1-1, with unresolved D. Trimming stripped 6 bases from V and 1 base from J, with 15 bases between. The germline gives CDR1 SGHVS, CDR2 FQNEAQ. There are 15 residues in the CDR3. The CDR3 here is CASSQNAGPNTEAFF. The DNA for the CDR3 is TGTGCCAGCAGTCAGAATGCAGGCCCGAACACTGAAGCTTTCTTT.

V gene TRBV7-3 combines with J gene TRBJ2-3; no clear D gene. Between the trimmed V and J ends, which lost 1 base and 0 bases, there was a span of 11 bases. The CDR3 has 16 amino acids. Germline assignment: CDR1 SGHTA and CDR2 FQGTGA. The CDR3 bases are TGTGCCAGCAGCTTAAGATCAGGAACTAGCACAGATACGCAGTATTTT. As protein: CASSLRSGTSTDTQYF. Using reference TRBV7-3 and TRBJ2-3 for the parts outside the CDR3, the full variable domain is GAGVSQTPSNKVTEKGKYVELRCDPISGHTALYWYRQSLGQGPEFLIYFQGTGAADDSGLPNDRFFAVRPEGSVSTLKIQRTERGDSAVYLCASSLRSGTSTDTQYFGPGTRLTVL.

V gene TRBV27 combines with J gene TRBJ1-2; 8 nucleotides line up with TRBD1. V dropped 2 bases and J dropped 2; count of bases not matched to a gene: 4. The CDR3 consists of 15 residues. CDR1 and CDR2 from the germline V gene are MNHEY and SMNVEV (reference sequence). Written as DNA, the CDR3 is TGTGCCAGCAGTTTAAGGGGACAGGAGAACTATGGCTACACCTTC. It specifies CASSLRGQENYGYTF.

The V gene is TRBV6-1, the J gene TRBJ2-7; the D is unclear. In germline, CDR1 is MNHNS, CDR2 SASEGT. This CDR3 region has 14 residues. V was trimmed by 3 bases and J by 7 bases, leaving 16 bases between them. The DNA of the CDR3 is TGTGCCAGCAGTGAGAATAACAAAATAGGAGAGCAGTACTTC. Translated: CASSENNKIGEQYF.

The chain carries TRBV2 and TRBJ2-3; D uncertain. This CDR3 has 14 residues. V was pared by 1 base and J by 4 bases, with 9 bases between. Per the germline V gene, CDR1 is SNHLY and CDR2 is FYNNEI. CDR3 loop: CASSEGQLPDTQYF. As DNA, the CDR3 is TGTGCCAGCAGTGAAGGACAACTTCCAGATACGCAGTATTTT.